Described below is a single T cell receptor beta chain sequence and its context. Antigen: not known. With 60 Vbeta and 13 Jbeta primers, the PCR was carried out. Assay: immunoSEQ multiplex PCR; the TCRdb copy retains only in-frame clones and omits some. The table records about 140,000 clones, around three quarters of them present only once. This specimen comes from a study of cytomegalovirus exposure and HLA in healthy donors. Study-wide results and caveats: Later analysis suggested links between common viral pathogens and several top significant clusters. High sensitivity and specificity were reportedly achieved when the classifier diagnosed cytomegalovirus status.

Unrecorded immune exposures were likely, despite nominal health at sampling. The CDR3 has 12 amino acids. The V gene lost 3 bases and the J gene lost 8 bases, with 10 bases spanning the gap. CDR1 GTSNPN and CDR2 SVGIG come from the germline V gene (reference sequence). The J gene is TRBJ1-4, the V gene TRBV30; D is unclear. The source material was PBMCs. This TCR came from a man younger than 30 in good health and CMV-seronegative. CDR3 sequence (DNA): TGTGCCTGGAGATCAGCGGGGGAAAAACTGTTTTTT. This translates into CAWRSAGEKLFF.